The text below deals with one TCR beta chain. Antigen unknown. Germline V gene lookup returns CDR1 SEHNR and CDR2 FQNEAQ (reference sequence). After removal of 4 bases from V and 8 bases from J, the junction contained 8 bases not matched to a gene. This CDR3 comprises 16 residues. It was 5'RACE with constant-segment primers that produced the TCR alpha and TCR beta cDNA libraries, which carried sample barcodes and UMIs. One entry per CDR3 protein, called by TCRdb with MiXCR from the 5' RACE reads. Of approximately 240,000 distinct CDR3 sequences detected, about a sixth appear once; the ten largest clones hold 3.5% to 4%. The data were taken from a study of T-cell memory formation after mild COVID-19. As for the study in general: TCR clusters were mostly confined to one donor each. Overall study results and limits: CD4+ bias marked clones expanding day 15 to 37, unlike balanced contracting clones. Confirmation was lacking for SARS-CoV-2 specificity of second-wave clones that peaked on day 37.

The sample comprised PBMCs or a T cell subset sorted from them (not recorded which). V is TRBV7-9 and J is TRBJ2-1, with TRBD2 matching 13 bases. The origin of this receptor is a man aged 18 to 29 who had mild COVID-19 (a few samples of this study predate the infection). Cell type and time point are not known. In DNA form, the CDR3 reads TGTGCCAGCAGCTCAGCCCCTACTAGCGGGGGGGATGAGCAGTTCTTC. Translating it yields CASSSAPTSGGDEQFF.